The 8 T cell receptor beta chains below come from one sample, sequenced in a study of T cells in Graves' hyperthyroidism and ophthalmopathy. TCR beta CDR3 regions were amplified from RNA transcripts. With the HTBI primer set, the TCR CDR3 went through a first round of RT-PCR. One entry per CDR3 protein, called by TCRdb with MiXCR from the multiplex PCR reads. The sample has about 500,000 distinct CDR3 sequences, over 15% seen once. The material sequenced was blood. The receptors originated from a young woman with Graves' ophthalmopathy.

Written as DNA, the CDR3 is TGTGCCAGCAGCTCAACAGGGGTGGACACCGGGGAGCTGTTTTTT. Amino acids: CASSSTGVDTGELFF. The chain uses TRBV11-2 and TRBJ2-2; 7 bases are a match to TRBD1. CDR1 is SGHAT, CDR2 FQNNGV, per germline. The CDR3 spans 15 residues. The ends lost 4 bases at V and 3 bases at J; junction bases unmatched: 5.

The chain employs TRBV20-1 and TRBJ2-7, with 9 bases matching TRBD2. Germline CDR1 and CDR2: DFQATT and SNEGSKA (reference sequence). V dropped 0 bases and J dropped 6; count of bases not matched to a gene: 6. The length of the CDR3 is 14 residues. As DNA, the CDR3 is TGCAGTGCTAGAGAGGCTAGCGGGAAGGGCGAGCAGTACTTC. Amino acid sequence: CSAREASGKGEQYF.

Ten or more counts support this clonotype. The chain links TRBV7-6 to TRBJ2-1; no reliable D call. This CDR3 region has 15 residues. Germline V gene lookup returns CDR1 SGHVS and CDR2 FNYEAQ. V dropped 1 base and J dropped 7 bases, with 14 bases sitting between them. The CDR3 DNA sequence: TGTGCCAGCAGCTTAGTTTGGGGATCTGCAAATGAGCAGTTCTTC. Amino acid sequence: CASSLVWGSANEQFF.

This clonotype appeared a few times. The rearrangement links TRBV20-1 to TRBJ2-7, with 7 positions matching TRBD2. This CDR3 is 14 amino acids long. From germline, CDR1 is DFQATT and CDR2 SNEGSKA (reference sequence). J was trimmed by 6 bases and V by 3 bases; bases with no gene match: 11. The CDR3 nucleotides are TGCAGTGCTAGTCCAGCGGGGTGGGAATTCGAGCAGTACTTC. Protein sequence: CSASPAGWEFEQYF.

The rearrangement uses TRBV7-9 and TRBJ2-2; 8 bases fit TRBD2. Germline CDR1 is SEHNR and CDR2 is FQNEAQ (reference sequence). V was pared by 5 bases and J by 7 bases, with 9 bases of the junction left unmatched. This CDR3 has 15 amino acids. This CDR3 reads CASSPHSGSNGELFF. DNA of the CDR3: TGTGCCAGCAGCCCCCACAGCGGGAGTAACGGGGAGCTGTTTTTT. The full variable domain, with the rest looked up from reference TRBV7-9 and TRBJ2-2, is DTGVSQNPRHKITKRGQNVTFRCDPISEHNRLYWYRQTLGQGPEFLTYFQNEAQLEKSRLLSDRFSAERPKGSFSTLEIQRTEQGDSAMYLCASSPHSGSNGELFFGEGSRLTVL.

This clonotype has only a few counts. The chain joins TRBV10-3 to TRBJ2-1, with 8 bases aligning to TRBD2. This CDR3 is built from 15 residues. Per the germline V gene, CDR1 is ENHRY and CDR2 is SYGVKD. V was clipped by 2 bases and J by 6 bases; unmatched bases: 6. The CDR3 coding sequence is TGTGCCATCAGTGAGGGGACTAGGGGGATCAATGAGCAGTTCTTC. It codes for CAISEGTRGINEQFF.

As regards this clonotype: This may be a read error, as it is one base from a much larger clone. The chain carries TRBV3-1 and TRBJ1-5; TRBD1 is a possible D gene (6 bases). The ends were cut back, 1 base at V and 0 bases at J, with 13 bases in the middle. Looked up from germline, CDR1 is LGHDT and CDR2 is YNNKEL (reference sequence). The CDR3 totals 17 residues. Here the CDR3 DNA reads TGTGCCAGCAGCCAAGGGACAGACTACCATAGCAATCAGCCCCAGCATTTT. Protein product: CASSQGTDYHSNQPQHF.

V usage is TRBV7-9 and J usage is TRBJ2-7; a weak D match, TRBD2 (6 bases). Trimming took off 5 bases at V and 4 bases at J, with 9 bases between the two ends. Germline V CDR1 and CDR2: SEHNR, FQNEAQ (reference sequence). The CDR3 is made up of 12 amino acids. CDR3 sequence reads: CASSGTFYEQYF. DNA of the CDR3: TGTGCCAGCAGCGGGACTTTTTACGAGCAGTACTTC.